The entry below describes one T cell receptor beta chain. During the collection period, no donor immune events like infections were recorded. The assay was immunoSEQ multiplex PCR, and TCRdb's table has in-frame clones only and misses some. The data hold about 90,000 clones, with around 86% observed a single time. The data were taken from a study of identifying expanded T cells in peripheral blood. This CDR3 region has 13 residues. Germline CDR1 and CDR2: SNHLY and FYNNEI. Trimming shortened V by 6 bases and J by 3 bases, and 12 bases separated the two germline ends. This receptor was identified in a person between 18 and 75 years old in good health. This sequence joins TRBV2 and TRBJ2-7; unclear D gene. The sample taken for sequencing was blood. CDR3 protein: CASRDGLVYEQYF. In nucleotides, the CDR3 is TGTGCCAGCAGGGACGGGCTTGTCTACGAGCAGTACTTC.